This T cell receptor (beta chain) was recovered during a study of blood T cell repertoires in COVID-19. About the research overall: The samples span acute and convalescent COVID-19 from the United States, Italy and Spain. In each case, the material was cDNA or gDNA derived from T cells, B-cell-depleted T cells, or PBMCs.

Per the germline V gene, CDR1 is MNHEY and CDR2 is SVGAGI. V was shortened by 5 bases and J by 14 bases, with 19 bases between the two germline ends. The CDR3 is 14 residues long. Authors' analysis steps: By means of reference gene primer amplification, nucleated cell counts were estimated. Using immunoSEQ multiplex PCR, the repertoire was profiled, and TCRdb retains in-frame clones only, with some absent. V and J calls and clone size are as listed in that table; D and trimming were resolved from the DNA. This table holds 20,000 to 25,000 clones, 84% found once. Sample: peripheral blood. V and J are TRBV6-5 and TRBJ1-6; D not certain. The clonotype originates from a man aged 35 to 55 with acute or convalescent COVID-19. For the CDR3, the DNA is TGTGCCAGCAGTCAAACCCGCAGGCTTCCGACCCTCCACTTT. Its translation is CASSQTRRLPTLHF.